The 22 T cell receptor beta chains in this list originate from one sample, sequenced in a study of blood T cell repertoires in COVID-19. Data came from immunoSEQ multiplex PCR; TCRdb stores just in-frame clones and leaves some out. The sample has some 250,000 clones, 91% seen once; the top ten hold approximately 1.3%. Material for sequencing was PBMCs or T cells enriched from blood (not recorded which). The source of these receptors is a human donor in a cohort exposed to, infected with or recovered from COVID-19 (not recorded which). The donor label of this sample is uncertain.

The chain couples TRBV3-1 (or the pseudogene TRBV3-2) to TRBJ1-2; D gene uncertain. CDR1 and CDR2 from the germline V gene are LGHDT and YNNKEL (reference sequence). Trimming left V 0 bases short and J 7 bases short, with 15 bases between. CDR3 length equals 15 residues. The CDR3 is CASSQDREGRFGYTF. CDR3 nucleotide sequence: TGTGCCAGCAGCCAAGATCGGGAAGGGCGCTTTGGCTACACCTTC.

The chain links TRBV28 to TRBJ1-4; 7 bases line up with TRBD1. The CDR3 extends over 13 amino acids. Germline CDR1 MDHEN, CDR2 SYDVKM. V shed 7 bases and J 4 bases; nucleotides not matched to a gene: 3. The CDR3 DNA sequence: TGTGCCAGCATGACAGGGATTAATGAAAAACTGTTTTTT. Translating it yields CASMTGINEKLFF.

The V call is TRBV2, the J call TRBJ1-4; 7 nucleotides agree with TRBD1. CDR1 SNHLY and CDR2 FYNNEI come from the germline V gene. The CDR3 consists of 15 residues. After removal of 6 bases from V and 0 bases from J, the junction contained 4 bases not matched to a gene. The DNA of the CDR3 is TGTGCCAGCAGGGGGGACAGTTCAACTAATGAAAAACTGTTTTTT. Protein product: CASRGDSSTNEKLFF.

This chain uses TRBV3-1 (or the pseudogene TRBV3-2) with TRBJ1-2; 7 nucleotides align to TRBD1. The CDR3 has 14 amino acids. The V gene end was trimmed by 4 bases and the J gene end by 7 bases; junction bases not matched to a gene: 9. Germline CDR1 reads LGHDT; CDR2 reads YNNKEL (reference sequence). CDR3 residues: CASSRAEGQIGYTF. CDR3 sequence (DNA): TGTGCCAGCAGCCGGGCAGAGGGACAGATTGGCTACACCTTC.

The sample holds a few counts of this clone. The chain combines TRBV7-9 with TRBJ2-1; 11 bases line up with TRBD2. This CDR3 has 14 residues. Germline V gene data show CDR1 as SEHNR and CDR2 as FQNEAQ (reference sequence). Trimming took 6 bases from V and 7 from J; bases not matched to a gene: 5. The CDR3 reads CASRHRLAGNEQFF. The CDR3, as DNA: TGTGCCAGCAGACATCGACTAGCGGGGAATGAGCAGTTCTTC.

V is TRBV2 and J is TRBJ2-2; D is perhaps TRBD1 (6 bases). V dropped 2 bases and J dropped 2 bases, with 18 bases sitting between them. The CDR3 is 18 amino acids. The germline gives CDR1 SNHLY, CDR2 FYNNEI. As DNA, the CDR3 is TGTGCCAGCAGTGAATCGGCGCCAGGGGTAGTTAACACCGGGGAGCTGTTTTTT. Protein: CASSESAPGVVNTGELFF. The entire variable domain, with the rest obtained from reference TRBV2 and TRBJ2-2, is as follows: EPEVTQTPSHQVTQMGQEVILRCVPISNHLYFYWYRQILGQKVEFLVSFYNNEISEKSEIFDDQFSVERPDGSNFTLKIRSTKLEDSAMYFCASSESAPGVVNTGELFFGEGSRLTVL.

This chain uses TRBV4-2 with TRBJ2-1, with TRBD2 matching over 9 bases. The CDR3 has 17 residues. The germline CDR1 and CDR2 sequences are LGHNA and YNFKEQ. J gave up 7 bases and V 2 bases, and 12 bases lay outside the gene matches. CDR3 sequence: CASSQSGGRGGPNEQFF. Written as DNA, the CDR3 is TGTGCCAGCAGCCAATCCGGAGGGCGGGGGGGCCCGAATGAGCAGTTCTTC.

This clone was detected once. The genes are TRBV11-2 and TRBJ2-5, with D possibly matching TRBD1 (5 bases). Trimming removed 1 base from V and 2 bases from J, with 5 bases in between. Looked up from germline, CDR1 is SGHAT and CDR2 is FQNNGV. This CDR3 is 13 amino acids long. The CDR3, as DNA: TGTGCCAGCAGCTTAGGACAGCAAGAGACCCAGTACTTC. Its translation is CASSLGQQETQYF.

CDR3 loop: CASSESTRDTQYF. DNA of the CDR3: TGCGCCAGCAGTGAGTCGACTCGTGATACGCAGTATTTT. The chain uses TRBV10-2 and TRBJ2-3; D is undetermined. The V gene lost 0 bases and the J gene lost 6 bases, with 7 bases spanning the gap. Germline V CDR1 and CDR2: WSHSY, SAAADI. This CDR3 has 13 amino acids.

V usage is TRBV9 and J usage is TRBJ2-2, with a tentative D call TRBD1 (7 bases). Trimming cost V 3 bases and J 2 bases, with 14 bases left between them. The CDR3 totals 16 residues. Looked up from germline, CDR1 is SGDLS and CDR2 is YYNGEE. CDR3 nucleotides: TGTGCCAGCAGCGAACCGCGGGACAGCAACACCGGGGAGCTGTTTTTT. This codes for CASSEPRDSNTGELFF.

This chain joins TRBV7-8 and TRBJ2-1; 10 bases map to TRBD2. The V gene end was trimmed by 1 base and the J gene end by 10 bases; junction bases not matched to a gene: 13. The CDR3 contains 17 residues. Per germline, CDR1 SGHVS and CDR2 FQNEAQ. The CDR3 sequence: CASSLGRGVAGGGEQFF. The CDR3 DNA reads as TGTGCCAGCAGCTTAGGTAGAGGAGTAGCGGGGGGAGGCGAGCAGTTCTTC.

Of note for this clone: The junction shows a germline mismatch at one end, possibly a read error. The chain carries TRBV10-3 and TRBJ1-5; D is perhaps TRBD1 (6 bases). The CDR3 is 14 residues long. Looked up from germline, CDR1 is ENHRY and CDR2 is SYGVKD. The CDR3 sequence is CAISDRGSDQPQHF. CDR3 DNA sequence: TGTGCCATCAGTGACAGGGGTAGCGATCAGCCCCAGCATTTT.

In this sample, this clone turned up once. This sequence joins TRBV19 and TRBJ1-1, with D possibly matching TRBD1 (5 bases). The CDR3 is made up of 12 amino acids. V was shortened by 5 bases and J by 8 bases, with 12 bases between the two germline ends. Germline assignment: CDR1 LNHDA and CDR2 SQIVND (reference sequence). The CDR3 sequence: CASSQGLAEAFF. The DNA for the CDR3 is TGTGCCAGTAGTCAGGGTCTGGCGGAAGCTTTCTTT. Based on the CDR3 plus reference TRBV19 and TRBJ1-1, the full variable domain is DGGITQSPKYLFRKEGQNVTLSCEQNLNHDAMYWYRQDPGQGLRLIYYSQIVNDFQKGDIAEGYSVSREKKESFPLTVTSAQKNPTAFYLCASSQGLAEAFFGQGTRLTVV.

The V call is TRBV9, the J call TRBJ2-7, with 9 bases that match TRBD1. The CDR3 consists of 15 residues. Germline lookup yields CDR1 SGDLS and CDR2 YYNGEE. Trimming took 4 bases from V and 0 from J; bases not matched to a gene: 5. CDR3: CASSLWTGDSYEQYF. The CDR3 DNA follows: TGTGCCAGCAGCTTATGGACAGGGGACTCCTACGAGCAGTACTTC.

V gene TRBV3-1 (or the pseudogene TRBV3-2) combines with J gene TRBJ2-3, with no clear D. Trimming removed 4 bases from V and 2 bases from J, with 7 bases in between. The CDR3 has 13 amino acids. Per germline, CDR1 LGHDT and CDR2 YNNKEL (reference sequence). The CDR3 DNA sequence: TGTGCCAGCAGCCGCGAATTCACAGATACGCAGTATTTT. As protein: CASSREFTDTQYF.

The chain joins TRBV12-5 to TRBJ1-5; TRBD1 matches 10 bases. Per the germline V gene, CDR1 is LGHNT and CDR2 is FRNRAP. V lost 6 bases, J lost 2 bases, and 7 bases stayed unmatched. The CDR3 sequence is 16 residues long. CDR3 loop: CASGWTGGLRNQPQHF. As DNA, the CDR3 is TGTGCTAGTGGGTGGACAGGGGGACTTCGCAATCAGCCCCAGCATTTT. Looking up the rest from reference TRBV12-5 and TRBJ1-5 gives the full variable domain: DARVTQTPRHKVTEMGQEVTMRCQPILGHNTVFWYRQTMMQGLELLAYFRNRAPLDDSGMPKDRFSAEMPDATLATLKIQPSEPRDSAVYFCASGWTGGLRNQPQHFGDGTRLSIL.

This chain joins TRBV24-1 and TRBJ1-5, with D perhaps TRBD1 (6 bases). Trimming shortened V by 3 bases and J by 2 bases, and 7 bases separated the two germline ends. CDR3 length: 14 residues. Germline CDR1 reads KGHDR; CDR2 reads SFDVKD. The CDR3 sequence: CATSDPGGNQPQHF. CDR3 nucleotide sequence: TGTGCCACCAGTGATCCAGGGGGCAATCAGCCCCAGCATTTT.

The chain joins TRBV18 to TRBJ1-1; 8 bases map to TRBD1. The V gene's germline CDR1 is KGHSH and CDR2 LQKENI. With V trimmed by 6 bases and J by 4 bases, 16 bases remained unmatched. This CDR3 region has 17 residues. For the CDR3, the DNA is TGTGCCAGCTCCAAAAGAAGCAGGGGGCTAGGTTCCACTGAAGCTTTCTTT. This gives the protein CASSKRSRGLGSTEAFF.

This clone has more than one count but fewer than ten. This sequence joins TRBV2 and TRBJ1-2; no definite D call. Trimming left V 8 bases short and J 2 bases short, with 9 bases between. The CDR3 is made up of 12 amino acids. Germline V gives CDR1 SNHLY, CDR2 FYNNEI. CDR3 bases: TGTGCCAGCGGGCTCAGCAACTATGGCTACACCTTC. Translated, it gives CASGLSNYGYTF.

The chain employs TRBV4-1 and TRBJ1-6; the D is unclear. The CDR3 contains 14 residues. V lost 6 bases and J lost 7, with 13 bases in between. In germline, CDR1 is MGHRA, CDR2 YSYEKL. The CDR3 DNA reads TGCGCCAGCAGATCCCTGGGCCGCAATTCACCCCTCCACTTT. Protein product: CASRSLGRNSPLHF.

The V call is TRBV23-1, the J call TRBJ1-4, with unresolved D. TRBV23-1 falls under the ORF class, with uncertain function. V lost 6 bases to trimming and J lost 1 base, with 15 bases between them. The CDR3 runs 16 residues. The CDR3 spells CASRNAGGRTNEKLFF. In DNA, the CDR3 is TGCGCCAGCAGAAACGCCGGAGGGAGAACTAATGAAAAACTGTTTTTT.

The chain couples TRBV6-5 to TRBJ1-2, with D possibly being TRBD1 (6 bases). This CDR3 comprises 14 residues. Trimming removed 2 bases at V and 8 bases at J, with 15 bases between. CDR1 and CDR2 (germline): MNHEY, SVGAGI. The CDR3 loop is CASSYEGEQSGYTF. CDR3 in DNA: TGTGCCAGCAGTTACGAGGGGGAGCAAAGCGGCTACACCTTC.